In this sample, the clone carrying this T cell receptor (beta chain) turned up many times. No antigen is known for it. One entry per CDR3 protein, called by TCRdb with MiXCR from the reads. The data show around 490,000 distinct CDR3 sequences, with around a quarter seen just once and 13% held by the top ten. The data originate from a study of T cell repertoires in cytomegalovirus infection. Background on the study: Public TCR beta signature analysis indicated the presence of both CMV infection and matching HLA type. Study findings and constraints: Ex vivo responses were dominated by HLA-C-restricted CMV-specific TCR beta clonotypes.

The germline V and J ends were trimmed by 6 bases and 1 base, with 9 bases remaining between them. The CDR3 totals 14 residues. Germline V gives CDR1 SGHTA, CDR2 FQGNSA. The rearrangement joins TRBV7-2 to TRBJ2-2, with no clear D. The sequencing sample was made of PBMCs. The receptor's source is a human donor in good health (CMV status not recorded). Some clones in this sample may be carry-over from other donors' samples. The chain's CDR3 is CASRQSENTGELFF. CDR3 DNA sequence: TGTGCCAGCAGGCAGAGCGAGAACACCGGGGAGCTGTTTTTT.